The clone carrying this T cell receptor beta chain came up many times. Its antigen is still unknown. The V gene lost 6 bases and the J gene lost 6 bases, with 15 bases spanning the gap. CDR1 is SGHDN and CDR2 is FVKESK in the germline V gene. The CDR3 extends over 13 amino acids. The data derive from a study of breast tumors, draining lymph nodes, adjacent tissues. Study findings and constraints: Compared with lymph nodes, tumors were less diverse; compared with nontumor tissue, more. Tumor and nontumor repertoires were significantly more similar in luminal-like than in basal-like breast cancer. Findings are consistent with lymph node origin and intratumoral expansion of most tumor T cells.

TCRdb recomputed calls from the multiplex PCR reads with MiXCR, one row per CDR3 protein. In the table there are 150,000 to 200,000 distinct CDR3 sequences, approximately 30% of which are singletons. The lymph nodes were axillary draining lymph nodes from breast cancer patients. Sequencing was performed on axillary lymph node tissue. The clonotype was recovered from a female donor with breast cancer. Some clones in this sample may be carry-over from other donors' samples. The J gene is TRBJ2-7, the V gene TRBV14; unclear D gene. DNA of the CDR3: TGTGCCAGCAGTGTCACGAGATTTCGCGAGCAGTACTTC. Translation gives CASSVTRFREQYF.